The following is a TCR beta chain sequence with its context. No antigen is known for it. This sample was taken from a study of T cell repertoires in aging, cancer and after chemotherapy. Study context: Glioblastoma patients receiving temozolomide-based therapy gave paired samples before and after chemotherapy.

Peripheral blood genomic DNA, not sorted cells or RNA, was the template. Study results and caveats: Rebound thymic output was suggested by rising median generation probability during chemotherapy in each cancer cohort. Age-matched healthy donors had significantly more diverse, less clonal blood TCR repertoires than untreated cancer patients. No conclusions about immunological memory after chemotherapy can be drawn from the repertoire data.

The germline CDR1 and CDR2 sequences are SGHTA and FQGNSA. Between the trimmed V and J ends, which lost 7 bases and 1 base, there was a span of 19 bases. The CDR3 runs 16 residues. A mixed TRB-A/B primer pool amplified rearranged TRB by multiplex touch-down PCR. TCRdb reprocessed the multiplex PCR reads with MiXCR, giving one entry per CDR3 protein. The top ten hold approximately 70% of the sample, which has about 2,200 distinct CDR3 sequences, 30% to 40% seen once. The sequence came from a human donor with a solid tumor. The chain uses TRBV7-2 and TRBJ1-1, with D possibly TRBD1 on 5 matching bases. Sequenced material: blood. As DNA, the CDR3 is TGTGCCAGCATCCTGGAACCGGGACCGAAGAACACTGAAGCTTTCTTT. It yields the protein CASILEPGPKNTEAFF. The complete variable domain, with remaining parts taken from reference TRBV7-2 and TRBJ1-1, reads GAGVSQSPSNKVTEKGKDVELRCDPISGHTALYWYRQSLGQGLEFLIYFQGNSAPDKSGLPSDRFSAERTGGSVSTLTIQRTQQEDSAVYLCASILEPGPKNTEAFFGQGTRLTVV.